The entry that follows covers one T cell receptor beta chain sequence. A much larger clonotype is one base distant, so this may be a read error. This sample is drawn from a study of regulatory T cells in long-lasting Graves disease. The CDR3 is 14 residues long. Germline V gene sequence: CDR1 MDHEN, CDR2 SYDVKM. Trimming took off 8 bases at V and 7 bases at J, with 17 bases between the two ends. Time point given: newly diagnosed GD, antithyroid drugs for less than 3 months. PBMCs were the source of the RNA used for TCR sequencing. The authors built TCR beta libraries using iRepertoire HTBI primers and Arm-PCR of CDR3 regions. In the source study's methods: Throughout the samples, researchers identified 55 to 65 TRBV and around 15 TRBJ segments. TCRdb reanalysed the multiplex PCR reads using MiXCR and keeps one entry per CDR3 protein. These V and J calls are TCRdb output, not the study's own analysis. The sample holds roughly 500,000 distinct CDR3 sequences, less than 15% seen once.

This sample also belongs to another study, concerning T cells in Graves' hyperthyroidism and ophthalmopathy. That investigation notes: The study used the HTBI primer set for a first-round RT-PCR of the TCR CDR3.

The source material was peripheral blood mononuclear cells (PBMCs), sampled at new diagnosis, from a patient treated with antithyroid drugs. This TCR came from a man aged 25-45 years with Graves disease. The V call is TRBV28, the J call TRBJ1-4; D remains unclear. This CDR3 is CASQVDWDGEKLFF. The DNA for the CDR3 is TGTGCCAGCCAAGTGGATTGGGATGGTGAAAAACTGTTTTTT.